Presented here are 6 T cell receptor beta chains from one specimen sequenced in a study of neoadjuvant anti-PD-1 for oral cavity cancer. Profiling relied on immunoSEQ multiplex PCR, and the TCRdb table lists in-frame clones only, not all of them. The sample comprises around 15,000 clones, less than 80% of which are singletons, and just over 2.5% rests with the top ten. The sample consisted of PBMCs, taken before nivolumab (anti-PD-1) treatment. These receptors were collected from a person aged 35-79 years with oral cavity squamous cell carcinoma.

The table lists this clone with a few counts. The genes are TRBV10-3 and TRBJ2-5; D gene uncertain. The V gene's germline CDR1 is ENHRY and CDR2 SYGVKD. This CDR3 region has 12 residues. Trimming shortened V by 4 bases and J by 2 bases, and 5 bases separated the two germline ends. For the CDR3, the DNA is TGTGCCATCAGTGGTTCGCAAGAGACCCAGTACTTC. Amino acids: CAISGSQETQYF.

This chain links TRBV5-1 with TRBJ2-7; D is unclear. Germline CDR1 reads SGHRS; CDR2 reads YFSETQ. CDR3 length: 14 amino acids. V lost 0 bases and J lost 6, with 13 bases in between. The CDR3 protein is CASSLGSPPSEQYF. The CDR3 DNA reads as TGCGCCAGCAGCTTGGGGAGCCCCCCATCCGAGCAGTACTTC.

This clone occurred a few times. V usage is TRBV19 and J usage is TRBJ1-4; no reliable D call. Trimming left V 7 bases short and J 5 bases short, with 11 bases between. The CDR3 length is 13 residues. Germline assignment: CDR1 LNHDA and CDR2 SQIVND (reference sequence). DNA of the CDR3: TGTGCCAGTAAACGGCAGGAAAATGAAAAACTGTTTTTT. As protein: CASKRQENEKLFF. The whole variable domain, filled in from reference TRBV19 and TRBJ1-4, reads DGGITQSPKYLFRKEGQNVTLSCEQNLNHDAMYWYRQDPGQGLRLIYYSQIVNDFQKGDIAEGYSVSREKKESFPLTVTSAQKNPTAFYLCASKRQENEKLFFGSGTQLSVL.

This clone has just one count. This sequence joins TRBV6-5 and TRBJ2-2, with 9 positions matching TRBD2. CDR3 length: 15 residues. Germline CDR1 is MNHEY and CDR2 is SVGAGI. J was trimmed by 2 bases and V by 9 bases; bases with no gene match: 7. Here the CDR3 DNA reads TGTGCCAGTGCGGGTCTAGCGGGAAACACCGGGGAGCTGTTTTTT. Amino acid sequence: CASAGLAGNTGELFF.

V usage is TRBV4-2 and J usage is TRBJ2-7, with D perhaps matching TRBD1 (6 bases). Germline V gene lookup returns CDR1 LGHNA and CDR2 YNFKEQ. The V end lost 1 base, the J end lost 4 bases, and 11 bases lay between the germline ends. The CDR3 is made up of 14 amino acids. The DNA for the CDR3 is TGTGCCAGCAGCCAAGGCACAGGGAAATACGAGCAGTACTTC. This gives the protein CASSQGTGKYEQYF.

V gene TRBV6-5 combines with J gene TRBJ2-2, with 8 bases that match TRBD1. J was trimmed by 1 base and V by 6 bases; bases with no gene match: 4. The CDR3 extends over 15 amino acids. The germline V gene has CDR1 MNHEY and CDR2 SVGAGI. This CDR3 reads CASRYRGMNTGELFF. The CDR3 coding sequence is TGTGCCAGCAGATACAGGGGGATGAACACCGGGGAGCTGTTTTTT.